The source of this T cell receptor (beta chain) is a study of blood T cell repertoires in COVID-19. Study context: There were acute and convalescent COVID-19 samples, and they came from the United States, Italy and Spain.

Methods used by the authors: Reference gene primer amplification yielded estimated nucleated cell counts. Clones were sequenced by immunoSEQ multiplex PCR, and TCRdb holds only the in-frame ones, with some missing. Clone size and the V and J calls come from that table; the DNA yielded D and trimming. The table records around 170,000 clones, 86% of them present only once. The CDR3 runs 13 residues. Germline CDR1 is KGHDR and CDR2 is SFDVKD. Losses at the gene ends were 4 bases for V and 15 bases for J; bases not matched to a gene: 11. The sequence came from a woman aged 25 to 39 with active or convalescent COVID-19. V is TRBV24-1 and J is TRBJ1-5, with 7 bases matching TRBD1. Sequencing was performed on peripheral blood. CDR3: CATSEPSGQHLHF. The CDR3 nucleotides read TGTGCCACCAGTGAACCTTCGGGACAGCATCTGCATTTT.